This passage covers 29 T cell receptor beta chains from one sample sequenced in a study of blood T cell repertoires in COVID-19. The data were produced by immunoSEQ multiplex PCR, yet TCRdb's version contains in-frame clones alone and is incomplete. The sample includes around 210,000 clones, 70% to 85% of them seen just once. Sequencing was carried out using peripheral blood. The receptors here all came from a human donor in a cohort sampled during active COVID-19.

The chain has TRBV28 and TRBJ2-1; D may be TRBD2 (5 bases). The CDR3 runs to 14 residues. Germline CDR1 and CDR2: MDHEN and SYDVKM. V was shortened by 4 bases and J by 6 bases, with 13 bases between the two germline ends. CDR3: CASSSGNWGNEQFF. Written as DNA, the CDR3 is TGTGCCAGCAGTTCGGGGAACTGGGGCAATGAGCAGTTCTTC.

This clone was seen many times. The chain couples TRBV28 to TRBJ1-4; weak D call: TRBD1 (5 bases). This CDR3 region has 15 residues. The V end lost 5 bases, the J end lost 3 bases, and 13 bases lay between the germline ends. The germline V gene encodes CDR1 MDHEN and CDR2 SYDVKM. CDR3 in amino acids: CASSPGGEANEKLFF. In DNA form, the CDR3 reads TGTGCCAGCAGTCCCGGGGGAGAAGCTAATGAAAAACTGTTTTTT.

This clone appeared a single time. The V and J genes are TRBV5-1 and TRBJ2-1; TRBD1 agrees at 11 bases. V lost 4 bases, J lost 3 bases, and 3 bases stayed unmatched. The CDR3 contains 15 residues. Germline loops: CDR1 SGHRS, CDR2 YFSETQ. CDR3 bases: TGCGCCAGCAGCGAAGGGACAGGGGGCTACAATGAGCAGTTCTTC. This sequence encodes CASSEGTGGYNEQFF.

The V and J genes are TRBV4-1 and TRBJ1-2; TRBD1 is a possible D gene (5 bases). Germline V CDR1 and CDR2: MGHRA, YSYEKL. Between the trimmed V and J ends, which lost 4 bases and 4 bases, there was a span of 22 bases. The CDR3 covers 17 residues. The CDR3 protein is CASSRRFTTDSFYGYTF. The CDR3 DNA reads as TGCGCCAGCAGCCGAAGATTTACCACTGACAGCTTCTATGGCTACACCTTC.

The chain links TRBV5-5 to TRBJ1-2; D remains unclear. From germline, CDR1 is SGHKS and CDR2 YYEKEE (reference sequence). The V end lost 3 bases, the J end lost 0 bases, and 9 bases lay between the germline ends. The CDR3 has 14 amino acids. CDR3 in DNA: TGTGCCAGCAGCTGGGAGTTAGCTAACTATGGCTACACCTTC. Translated, it gives CASSWELANYGYTF.

The rearrangement links TRBV10-2 to TRBJ2-7; 14 nucleotides line up with TRBD2. Per the germline V gene, CDR1 is WSHSY and CDR2 is SAAADI. The J segment lost 5 bases and the V segment lost 7 bases, leaving 7 bases of the junction unmatched. CDR3 length: 15 residues. The CDR3 coding sequence is TGCGCCAGCACAGACGGGACTAGCGGGAGTCACGAGCAGTACTTC. Translated, it gives CASTDGTSGSHEQYF.

This chain joins TRBV7-2 and TRBJ2-7; TRBD2 agrees at 11 bases. Germline CDR1 reads SGHTA; CDR2 reads FQGNSA. The CDR3 is made up of 16 amino acids. V lost 5 bases, J lost 2 bases, and 8 bases stayed unmatched. The CDR3 region has the DNA TGTGCCAGCAGCCCTTATGGGACTAGCGGAACCTACGAGCAGTACTTC. Translation gives CASSPYGTSGTYEQYF.

J is TRBJ2-1 and V is TRBV6-5, with D possibly TRBD2 on 5 matching bases. The CDR3 covers 15 residues. CDR1 and CDR2 from the germline V gene are MNHEY and SVGAGI. The V end lost 6 bases, the J end lost 0 bases, and 12 bases lay between the germline ends. The CDR3 is CASSRSGYSYNEQFF. The DNA of the CDR3 is TGTGCCAGCAGCCGAAGCGGCTACTCCTACAATGAGCAGTTCTTC.

This sequence joins TRBV7-2 and TRBJ2-1, with a tentative D call TRBD2 (6 bases). Trimming removed 1 base from V and 1 base from J, with 14 bases in between. This CDR3 comprises 17 residues. CDR1 is SGHTA and CDR2 is FQGNSA in the germline V gene. Here the CDR3 reads CASSLGRRERSYNEQFF. The CDR3 nucleotides read TGTGCCAGCAGCTTAGGACGACGGGAGCGGTCCTACAATGAGCAGTTCTTC.

This chain links TRBV5-4 with TRBJ2-7; 9 bases align to TRBD2. J gave up 0 bases and V 0 bases, and 1 base lay outside the gene matches. Looked up from germline, CDR1 is SGHNT and CDR2 is YYREEE (reference sequence). This CDR3 contains 15 residues. The CDR3 DNA is TGTGCCAGCAGCTTGGGCGGGGGGGGCTCCTACGAGCAGTACTTC. This codes for CASSLGGGGSYEQYF.

This clone was detected only once. The genes are TRBV5-1 and TRBJ2-2, with 9 positions matching TRBD1. The germline CDR1 and CDR2 sequences are SGHRS and YFSETQ. The CDR3 has 16 residues. After removal of 2 bases from V and 7 bases from J, the junction contained 9 bases not matched to a gene. CDR3 amino acids: CASSLVQGQGHGELFF. The CDR3 bases are TGCGCCAGCAGCTTAGTCCAGGGACAGGGTCACGGGGAGCTGTTTTTT.

This rearrangement joins TRBV11-2 to TRBJ2-1, with TRBD2 matching 11 bases. V was pared by 5 bases and J by 4 bases, with 7 bases of the junction left unmatched. CDR1 and CDR2 (germline): SGHAT, FQNNGV. This CDR3 spans 16 amino acids. This CDR3 reads CASSIQLAGVYNEQFF. As DNA, the CDR3 is TGTGCCAGCAGCATCCAACTAGCGGGAGTTTACAATGAGCAGTTCTTC.

The genes are TRBV11-2 and TRBJ2-1; the match to TRBD2 covers 7 bases. The CDR3 covers 12 residues. Trimming removed 5 bases from V and 9 bases from J; junction bases left unmatched: 4. CDR1 and CDR2 (germline): SGHAT, FQNNGV. CDR3: CASSLSGGEQFF. CDR3 sequence (DNA): TGTGCCAGCAGCCTTTCGGGGGGTGAGCAGTTCTTC.

A single count supports this clone. The chain links TRBV10-3 to TRBJ2-1; 8 positions agree with TRBD2. Per germline, CDR1 ENHRY and CDR2 SYGVKD. V shed 2 bases and J 7 bases; nucleotides not matched to a gene: 7. The CDR3 sequence is 15 residues long. The CDR3 reads CAISERNSGTNEQFF. Written as DNA, the CDR3 is TGTGCCATCAGTGAGCGAAATAGCGGGACAAATGAGCAGTTCTTC.

The sample holds one count of this clone. The chain is built from TRBV12-5 and TRBJ2-5; D is possibly TRBD2 (6 bases). Germline V gene data show CDR1 as LGHNT and CDR2 as FRNRAP. V was clipped by 1 base and J by 2 bases, with 20 bases between them. The CDR3 loop spans 18 amino acids. In nucleotides, the CDR3 is TGTGCTAGTGGTTTGGCCACCTCCCTAGCGTATGGACAAGAGACCCAGTACTTC. Its translation: CASGLATSLAYGQETQYF. The full variable domain, with the rest looked up from reference TRBV12-5 and TRBJ2-5, is DARVTQTPRHKVTEMGQEVTMRCQPILGHNTVFWYRQTMMQGLELLAYFRNRAPLDDSGMPKDRFSAEMPDATLATLKIQPSEPRDSAVYFCASGLATSLAYGQETQYFGPGTRLLVL.

The V call is TRBV15, the J call TRBJ1-2; D uncertain. CDR3 size: 15 residues. The V gene's germline CDR1 is LNHNV and CDR2 YYDKDF (reference sequence). Trimming shortened V by 3 bases and J by 1 base, and 12 bases separated the two germline ends. The CDR3 DNA follows: TGTGCCACCAGCAGGAGGGCCAGCAATAACTATGGCTACACCTTC. This translates into CATSRRASNNYGYTF.

The V gene is TRBV7-9, the J gene TRBJ2-2; perhaps TRBD2 as D (5 bases). Trimming stripped 5 bases from V and 2 bases from J, with 15 bases between. This CDR3 comprises 16 residues. Germline V gene sequence: CDR1 SEHNR, CDR2 FQNEAQ (reference sequence). This CDR3 is CASSPTGSRNTGELFF. The DNA for the CDR3 is TGTGCCAGCAGCCCCACGGGGTCGCGAAACACCGGGGAGCTGTTTTTT.

The chain has TRBV7-9 and TRBJ2-2, with 11 bases aligning to TRBD2. The length of the CDR3 is 17 residues. The germline CDR1 and CDR2 sequences are SEHNR and FQNEAQ (reference sequence). Trimming at V came to 11 bases and at J to 5 bases, leaving 16 bases not matched to a gene. This CDR3 is CAGETSGTTAVTGELFF. The CDR3 coding sequence is TGTGCCGGGGAGACTAGCGGGACGACGGCGGTGACCGGGGAGCTGTTTTTT.

The J gene is TRBJ2-7, the V gene TRBV4-1; no clear D. Trimming shortened V by 0 bases and J by 4 bases, and 7 bases separated the two germline ends. In germline, CDR1 is MGHRA, CDR2 YSYEKL. This CDR3 spans 13 amino acids. Here the CDR3 reads CASSQESQYEQYF. The CDR3 coding sequence is TGCGCCAGCAGCCAAGAATCCCAGTACGAGCAGTACTTC.

The chain couples TRBV2 to TRBJ1-2; 7 positions agree with TRBD1. V was pared by 7 bases and J by 0 bases, with 8 bases of the junction left unmatched. Germline V CDR1 and CDR2: SNHLY, FYNNEI. This CDR3 region has 15 residues. Here the CDR3 reads CASIPTGTANYGYTF. CDR3 in DNA: TGTGCCAGCATTCCTACCGGGACAGCTAACTATGGCTACACCTTC.

The chain recombines TRBV5-4 with TRBJ2-6; 7 bases map to TRBD1. The CDR3 totals 18 residues. The germline CDR1 and CDR2 sequences are SGHNT and YYREEE (reference sequence). V shed 4 bases and J 2 bases; nucleotides not matched to a gene: 12. The CDR3 bases are TGTGCCAGCAGCACAGGACAGGTTAGGGCGGCTGGGGCCAACGTCCTGACTTTC. Translated: CASSTGQVRAAGANVLTF.

This chain links TRBV27 with TRBJ1-5; no clear D gene. The CDR3 spans 14 residues. CDR1 is MNHEY and CDR2 is SMNVEV in the germline V gene (reference sequence). V was trimmed by 5 bases and J by 0 bases, leaving 8 bases between them. DNA of the CDR3: TGTGCCAGCAGTCGGGATTATAGCAATCAGCCCCAGCATTTT. Amino acid sequence: CASSRDYSNQPQHF.

This chain links TRBV5-1 with TRBJ2-2, with D tentatively TRBD1 (6 bases). The germline gives CDR1 SGHRS, CDR2 YFSETQ. Trimming pared 0 bases from V and 4 bases from J, leaving 10 bases between. The length of the CDR3 is 15 residues. The CDR3 loop reads CASSLVGGTTGELFF. The CDR3 DNA reads as TGCGCCAGCAGCTTGGTAGGGGGTACCACCGGGGAGCTGTTTTTT.

The CDR3 nucleotides are TGCGCCAGCAGCTCCCAACCCCCGGGTAGCGGATCGGGTGAGCAGTTCTTC. Residues: CASSSQPPGSGSGEQFF. The chain is built from TRBV5-1 and TRBJ2-1, with D maybe TRBD2 (6 bases). Germline V gene sequence: CDR1 SGHRS, CDR2 YFSETQ. V lost 3 bases and J 9 bases, leaving 25 bases between the germline ends. The CDR3 length is 17 residues.

The chain employs TRBV3-1 (or the pseudogene TRBV3-2) and TRBJ2-5; a weak D match, TRBD1 (5 bases). The germline CDR1 and CDR2 sequences are LGHDT and YNNKEL (reference sequence). CDR3 length equals 16 residues. V was pared by 5 bases and J by 4 bases, with 20 bases between. The CDR3 loop is CASSTRDSLSAETQYF. The DNA of the CDR3 is TGTGCCAGCAGCACCCGAGACAGCTTATCGGCAGAGACCCAGTACTTC.

This clone has just a few counts. This rearrangement joins TRBV19 to TRBJ1-1; D ambiguous. This CDR3 spans 13 amino acids. CDR1 and CDR2 (germline): LNHDA, SQIVND (reference sequence). Trimming pared 3 bases from V and 1 base from J, leaving 6 bases between. CDR3 residues: CASSIGRNTEAFF. The CDR3 DNA sequence: TGTGCCAGTAGTATTGGCAGGAACACTGAAGCTTTCTTT.

This chain uses TRBV5-1 with TRBJ1-2; 8 bases are shared with TRBD1. The ends lost 0 bases at V and 8 bases at J; junction bases unmatched: 9. The germline gives CDR1 SGHRS, CDR2 YFSETQ. The CDR3 has 15 amino acids. The CDR3 loop is CASSLGAQGALGYTF. The CDR3 DNA reads as TGCGCCAGCAGCTTGGGGGCCCAGGGGGCGCTCGGCTACACCTTC.

The V and J genes are TRBV3-1 (or the pseudogene TRBV3-2) and TRBJ2-3; D may be TRBD2 (6 bases). Germline assignment: CDR1 LGHDT and CDR2 YNNKEL (reference sequence). The germline V and J ends were trimmed by 1 base and 4 bases, with 15 bases remaining between them. The CDR3 runs to 16 residues. The CDR3 spells CASSQGPSRRADTQYF. The CDR3, as DNA: TGTGCCAGCAGCCAAGGCCCCTCTAGGAGGGCAGATACGCAGTATTTT.

The chain recombines TRBV5-1 with TRBJ2-5; maybe TRBD1 (6 bases). Trimming took off 3 bases at V and 5 bases at J, with 14 bases between the two ends. This CDR3 spans 14 amino acids. The germline V gene has CDR1 SGHRS and CDR2 YFSETQ. The CDR3, as DNA: TGCGCCAGCAGCTACACAGGGAGTTTGGAGACCCAGTACTTC. It yields the protein CASSYTGSLETQYF.